This T cell receptor (beta chain) comes out of a study of blood T cell repertoires in COVID-19. Study background: Samples of COVID-19 (acute and convalescent) were obtained from the United States, Italy and Spain.

The V end lost 3 bases, the J end lost 3 bases, and 12 bases lay between the germline ends. CDR1 is SGHNT, CDR2 YYREEE, per germline (reference sequence). The CDR3 contains 14 residues. Participants were aged about 18 to 100 years from 24 US areas. Participants' reported clinical history set cohort assignment. In the study's own analysis: By means of reference gene primer amplification, nucleated cell counts were estimated. TCRdb's table, derived via immunoSEQ multiplex PCR, lists solely in-frame clones and lacks some. D and trimming come from the DNA, and the V and J calls and clone size come from that table. The sample lists approximately 210,000 clones, more than 75% occurring once.

J is TRBJ1-1 and V is TRBV5-4, with unresolved D. The sequence came from a man aged 25-45 years with acute COVID-19. Sequenced: PBMCs or T cells enriched from blood (not recorded which). The CDR3 sequence: CASSSKSTDTEAFF. The CDR3 region has the DNA TGTGCCAGCAGCTCTAAGTCGACTGACACTGAAGCTTTCTTT.